This entry lists 4 T cell receptor beta chains sequenced from one sample in a study of shared clonotypes between healthy human individuals. Produced via immunoSEQ multiplex PCR; TCRdb's table is partial and in-frame only. In the table there are over 2 million clones, 85% to 95% of which are singletons. Input material: naive CD4+ T cells sorted from blood. The subset denotes: CD45RA+ positively selected. The source is a young man in good health.

In regard to this clone: This specimen includes other DNA sequences encoding the same CDR3. The J gene is TRBJ1-5, the V gene TRBV28; TRBD1 matches at 7 bases. Germline loops: CDR1 MDHEN, CDR2 SYDVKM. The CDR3 has 15 amino acids. Germline trimming cut 6 bases from V and 2 bases from J; bases unmatched to any gene: 7. CDR3 DNA sequence: TGTGCCAGCAGCTCGACAGGGACAGGCAATCAGCCCCAGCATTTT. This sequence encodes CASSSTGTGNQPQHF.

This clone was detected only once. CDR3 DNA: TGTGCCAGCAGCTTAGAAGGGGCAAGCACAGATACGCAGTATTTT. It yields the protein CASSLEGASTDTQYF. V and J are TRBV7-6 and TRBJ2-3, with D perhaps TRBD1 (5 bases). CDR1 and CDR2 from the germline V gene are SGHVS and FNYEAQ. The V and J ends lost 1 base and 0 bases respectively, with 8 bases between them. The CDR3 consists of 15 residues.

The rearrangement uses TRBV30 and TRBJ2-7; the D gene is possibly TRBD1 (6 bases). Germline CDR1 and CDR2: GTSNPN and SVGIG (reference sequence). The CDR3 runs 14 residues. V lost 4 bases and J 1 base, leaving 14 bases between the germline ends. The CDR3 is CAWKVQGLSYEQYF. The DNA for the CDR3 is TGTGCCTGGAAAGTTCAGGGGCTTTCCTACGAGCAGTACTTC.

The chain has TRBV6-6 and TRBJ1-3; TRBD1 might be the D (6 bases). Germline assignment: CDR1 MNHNY and CDR2 SVGAGI (reference sequence). Trimming left V 4 bases short and J 2 bases short, with 12 bases between. This CDR3 comprises 15 residues. The CDR3 loop is CASSSLDSAGNTIYF. For the CDR3, the DNA is TGTGCCAGCAGTTCCCTGGACAGTGCTGGAAACACCATATATTTT.